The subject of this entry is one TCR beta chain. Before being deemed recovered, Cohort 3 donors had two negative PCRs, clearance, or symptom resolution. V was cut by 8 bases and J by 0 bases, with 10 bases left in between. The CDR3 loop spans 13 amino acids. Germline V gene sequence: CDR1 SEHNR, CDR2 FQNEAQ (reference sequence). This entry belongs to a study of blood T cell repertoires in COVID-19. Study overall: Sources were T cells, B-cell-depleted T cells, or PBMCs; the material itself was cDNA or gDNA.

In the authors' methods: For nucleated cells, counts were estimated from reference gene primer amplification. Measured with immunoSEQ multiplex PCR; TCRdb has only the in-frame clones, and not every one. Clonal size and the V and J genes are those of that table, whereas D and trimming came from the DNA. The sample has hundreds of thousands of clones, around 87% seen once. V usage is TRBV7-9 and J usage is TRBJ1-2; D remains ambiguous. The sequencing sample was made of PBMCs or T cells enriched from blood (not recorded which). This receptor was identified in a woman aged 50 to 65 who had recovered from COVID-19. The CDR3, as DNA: TGTGCCAGCGGAGCAAACACTAACTATGGCTACACCTTC. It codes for CASGANTNYGYTF. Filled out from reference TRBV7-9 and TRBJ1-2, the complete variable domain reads DTGVSQNPRHKITKRGQNVTFRCDPISEHNRLYWYRQTLGQGPEFLTYFQNEAQLEKSRLLSDRFSAERPKGSFSTLEIQRTEQGDSAMYLCASGANTNYGYTFGSGTRLTVV.